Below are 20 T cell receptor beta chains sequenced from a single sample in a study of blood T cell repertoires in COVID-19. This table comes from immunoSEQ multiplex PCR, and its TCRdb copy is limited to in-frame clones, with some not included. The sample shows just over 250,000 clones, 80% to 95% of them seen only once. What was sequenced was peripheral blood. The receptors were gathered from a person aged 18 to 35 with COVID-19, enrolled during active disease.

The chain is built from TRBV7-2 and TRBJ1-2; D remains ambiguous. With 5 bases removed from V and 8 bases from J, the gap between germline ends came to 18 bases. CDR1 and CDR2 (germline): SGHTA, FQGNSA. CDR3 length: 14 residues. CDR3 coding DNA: TGTGCCAGCAGCCCACCCTCTGGAGGGATCGGCTACACCTTC. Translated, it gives CASSPPSGGIGYTF.

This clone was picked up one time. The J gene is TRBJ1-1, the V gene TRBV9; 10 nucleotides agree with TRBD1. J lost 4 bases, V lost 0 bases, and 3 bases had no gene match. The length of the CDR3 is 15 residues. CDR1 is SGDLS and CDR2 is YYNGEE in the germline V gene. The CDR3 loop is CASSVGGTGVTEAFF. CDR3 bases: TGTGCCAGCAGCGTAGGTGGGACAGGGGTCACTGAAGCTTTCTTT.

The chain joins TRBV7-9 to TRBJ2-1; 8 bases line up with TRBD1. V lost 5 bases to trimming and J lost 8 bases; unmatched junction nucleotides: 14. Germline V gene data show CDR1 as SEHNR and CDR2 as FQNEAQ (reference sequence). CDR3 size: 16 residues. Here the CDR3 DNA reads TGTGCCAGCAGCCCCGGGGGACAGGTGAAGGTCCATGAGCAGTTCTTC. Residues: CASSPGGQVKVHEQFF.

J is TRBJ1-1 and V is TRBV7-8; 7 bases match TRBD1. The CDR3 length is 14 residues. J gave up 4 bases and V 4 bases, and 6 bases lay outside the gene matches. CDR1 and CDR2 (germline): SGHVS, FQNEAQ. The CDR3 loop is CASSSPTGSTEAFF. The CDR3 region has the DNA TGTGCCAGCAGCTCACCGACAGGGAGCACTGAAGCTTTCTTT.

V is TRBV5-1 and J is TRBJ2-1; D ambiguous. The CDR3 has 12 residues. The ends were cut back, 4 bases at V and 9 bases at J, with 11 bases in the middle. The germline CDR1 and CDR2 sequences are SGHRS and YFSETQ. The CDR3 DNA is TGCGCCAGCAGCAACAATCCCAGTGAGCAGTTCTTC. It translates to CASSNNPSEQFF.

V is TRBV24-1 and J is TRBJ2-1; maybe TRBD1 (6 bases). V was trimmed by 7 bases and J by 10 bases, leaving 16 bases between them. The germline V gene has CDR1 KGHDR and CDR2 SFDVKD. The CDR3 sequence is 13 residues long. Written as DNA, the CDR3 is TGTGCCACCAGGGAGCCGATCGGGACAGAGCAGTTCTTC. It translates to CATREPIGTEQFF.

The DNA for the CDR3 is TGTGCCAGCAGCCCGGGACTAGACCCAGAGACCCAGTACTTC. The encoded protein is CASSPGLDPETQYF. The chain combines TRBV7-2 with TRBJ2-5, with 8 positions matching TRBD2. Germline assignment: CDR1 SGHTA and CDR2 FQGNSA. This CDR3 is built from 14 residues. V lost 5 bases and J lost 4; bases outside the gene matches: 6.

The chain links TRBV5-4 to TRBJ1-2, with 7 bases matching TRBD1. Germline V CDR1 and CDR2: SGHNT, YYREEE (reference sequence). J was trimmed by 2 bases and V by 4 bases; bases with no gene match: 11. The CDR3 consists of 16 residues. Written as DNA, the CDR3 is TGTGCCAGCAGCGCCTCGGACAGGATCGCAAACTATGGCTACACCTTC. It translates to CASSASDRIANYGYTF. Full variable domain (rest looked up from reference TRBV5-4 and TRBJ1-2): ETGVTQSPTHLIKTRGQQVTLRCSSQSGHNTVSWYQQALGQGPQFIFQYYREEENGRGNFPPRFSGLQFPNYSSELNVNALELDDSALYLCASSASDRIANYGYTFGSGTRLTVV.

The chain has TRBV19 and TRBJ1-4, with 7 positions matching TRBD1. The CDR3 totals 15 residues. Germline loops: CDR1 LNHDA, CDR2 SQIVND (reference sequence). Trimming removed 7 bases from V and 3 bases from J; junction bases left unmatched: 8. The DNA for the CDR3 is TGTGCCAGTAACGTCGGGACAGCCTCTAATGAAAAACTGTTTTTT. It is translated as CASNVGTASNEKLFF.

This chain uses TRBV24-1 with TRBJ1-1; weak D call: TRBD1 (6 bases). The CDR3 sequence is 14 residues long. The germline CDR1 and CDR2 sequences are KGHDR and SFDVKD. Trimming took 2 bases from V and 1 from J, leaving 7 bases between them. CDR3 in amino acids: CATSDSDRNTEAFF. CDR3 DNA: TGTGCCACCAGTGATTCGGACAGGAACACTGAAGCTTTCTTT.

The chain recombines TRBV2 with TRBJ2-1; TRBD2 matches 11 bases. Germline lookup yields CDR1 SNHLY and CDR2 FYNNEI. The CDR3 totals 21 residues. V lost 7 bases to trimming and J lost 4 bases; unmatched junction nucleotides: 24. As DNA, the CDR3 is TGTGCCAGCACCGGGACTAGCGGAGGCCAAATCAAACCCGGATCATACAATGAGCAGTTCTTC. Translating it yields CASTGTSGGQIKPGSYNEQFF.

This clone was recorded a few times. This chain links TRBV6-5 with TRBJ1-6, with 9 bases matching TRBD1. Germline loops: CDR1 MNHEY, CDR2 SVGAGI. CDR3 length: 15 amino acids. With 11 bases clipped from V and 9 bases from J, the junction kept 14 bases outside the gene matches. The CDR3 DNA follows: TGTGCCGCGGGGACAGGGTCGTTGTCCTCTTCACCCCTCCACTTT. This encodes CAAGTGSLSSSPLHF.

The CDR3 spells CASSQEAGQETQYF. The CDR3 DNA reads TGCGCCAGCAGCCAAGAGGCGGGACAAGAGACCCAGTACTTC. The V call is TRBV4-1, the J call TRBJ2-5; D is possibly TRBD2 (6 bases). V was shortened by 0 bases and J by 2 bases, with 7 bases between the two germline ends. Germline CDR1 MGHRA, CDR2 YSYEKL. This CDR3 contains 14 residues.

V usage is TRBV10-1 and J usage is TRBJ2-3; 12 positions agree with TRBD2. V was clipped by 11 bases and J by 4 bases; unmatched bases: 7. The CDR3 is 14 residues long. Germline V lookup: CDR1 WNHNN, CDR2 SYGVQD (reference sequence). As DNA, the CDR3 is TGCGCCGGATGGGCTAGCGGGAGGGCAGATACGCAGTATTTT. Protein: CAGWASGRADTQYF.

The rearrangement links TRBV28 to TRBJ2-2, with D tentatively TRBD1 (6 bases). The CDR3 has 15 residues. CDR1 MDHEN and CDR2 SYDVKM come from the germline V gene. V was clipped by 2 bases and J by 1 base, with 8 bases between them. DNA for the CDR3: TGTGCCAGCAGTTTAAGGGACAAGAACACCGGGGAGCTGTTTTTT. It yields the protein CASSLRDKNTGELFF.

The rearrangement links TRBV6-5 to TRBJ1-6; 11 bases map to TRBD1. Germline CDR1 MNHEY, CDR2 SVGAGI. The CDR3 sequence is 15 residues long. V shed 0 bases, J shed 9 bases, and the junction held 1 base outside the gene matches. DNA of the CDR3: TGTGCCAGCAGTTACTCGGGACAGGGGGGTTCACCCCTCCACTTT. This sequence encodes CASSYSGQGGSPLHF.

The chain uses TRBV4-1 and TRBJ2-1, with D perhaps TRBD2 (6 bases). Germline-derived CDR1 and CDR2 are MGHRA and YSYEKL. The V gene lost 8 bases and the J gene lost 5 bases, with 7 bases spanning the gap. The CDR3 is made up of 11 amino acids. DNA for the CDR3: TGCGCCAGCGGGGGGAACAATGAGCAGTTCTTC. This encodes CASGGNNEQFF.

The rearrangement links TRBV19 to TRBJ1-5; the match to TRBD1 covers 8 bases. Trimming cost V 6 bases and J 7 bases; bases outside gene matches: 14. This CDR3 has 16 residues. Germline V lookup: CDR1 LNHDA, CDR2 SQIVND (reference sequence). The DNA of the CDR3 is TGTGCCAGTAGAAATGAGCCCGGGACAGGTCGCCAGCCCCAGCATTTT. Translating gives CASRNEPGTGRQPQHF.

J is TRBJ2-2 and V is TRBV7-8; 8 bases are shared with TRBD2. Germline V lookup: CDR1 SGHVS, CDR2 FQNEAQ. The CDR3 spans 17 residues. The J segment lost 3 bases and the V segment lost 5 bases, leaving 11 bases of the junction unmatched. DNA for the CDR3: TGTGCCAGCAGCCCTCATAGCGGGGTCATGTACACCGGGGAGCTGTTTTTT. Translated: CASSPHSGVMYTGELFF.

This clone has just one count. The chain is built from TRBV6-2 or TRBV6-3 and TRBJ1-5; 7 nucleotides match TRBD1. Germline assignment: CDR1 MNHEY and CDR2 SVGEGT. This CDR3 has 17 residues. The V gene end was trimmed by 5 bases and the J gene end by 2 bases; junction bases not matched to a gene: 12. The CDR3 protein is CASSHTFPGTGNQPQHF. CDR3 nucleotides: TGTGCCAGCAGTCACACATTTCCCGGGACAGGCAATCAGCCCCAGCATTTT.